The rows below give T cell receptor beta chains drawn from one sample of a study of T-cell reconstitution after alpha-beta-depleted transplantation in children. TCRdb recomputed calls from the PCR reads with MiXCR, one row per CDR3 protein. The profile shows almost 400,000 distinct CDR3 sequences, about 20% of them singletons. Sequenced here: PBMCs from the stem cell graft donor, sampled from the stem cell graft. The receptors were gathered from a human donor who donated a stem cell graft to a child with acute myeloid leukemia. CDR3s include the opening cysteine and the closing phenylalanine or tryptophan. Each record gives: CDR3 protein, CDR3 DNA, clone size, D gene, J gene, V gene. D genes are given only for firm matches. Size is stated for part of the rows, as once, few or many counts, or as a class when the clone is expanded.

CDR3: CASSLGRARETQYF; DNA: TGTGCCAGCAGCTTGGGGAGGGCGAGGGAGACCCAGTACTTC; size: NA; D: NA; J: TRBJ2-5; V: TRBV5-6
CDR3: CASSLAGAEQFF; DNA: TGTGCCAGCAGCTTAGCAGGTGCTGAGCAGTTCTTC; size: NA; D: NA; J: TRBJ2-1; V: TRBV7-9
CDR3: CSARGTSGRGNEQFF; DNA: TGCAGTGCTAGAGGGACTAGCGGGAGGGGGAATGAGCAGTTCTTC; size: NA; D: TRBD2; J: TRBJ2-1; V: TRBV20-1
CDR3: CASSLMFRMRGNTIYF; DNA: TGCGCCAGCAGCTTGATGTTCCGCATGAGAGGAAACACCATATATTTT; size: NA; D: NA; J: TRBJ1-3; V: TRBV5-1
CDR3: CASRLASITSTDTQYF; DNA: TGTGCCAGCAGGCTGGCTAGTATCACTAGCACAGATACGCAGTATTTT; size: NA; D: NA; J: TRBJ2-3; V: TRBV5-4
CDR3: CASSFKEGNEQFF; DNA: TGTGCCAGCAGTTTTAAGGAGGGCAATGAGCAGTTCTTC; size: few; D: NA; J: TRBJ2-1; V: TRBV28
CDR3: CASSARAGVGETQYF; DNA: TGTGCCAGCAGTGCCCGGGCGGGAGTTGGCGAGACCCAGTACTTC; size: few; D: TRBD2; J: TRBJ2-5; V: TRBV28
CDR3: CASRTSGQETQYF; DNA: TGTGCCAGCAGGACTAGCGGGCAAGAGACCCAGTACTTC; size: NA; D: TRBD2; J: TRBJ2-5; V: TRBV25-1
CDR3: CASRTAHEQYF; DNA: TGTGCCAGCAGGACAGCCCACGAGCAGTACTTC; size: NA; D: NA; J: TRBJ2-7; V: TRBV25-1
CDR3: CAISEEPAGSNQPQHF; DNA: TGTGCCATCAGTGAAGAGCCGGCGGGAAGCAATCAGCCCCAGCATTTT; size: NA; D: NA; J: TRBJ1-5; V: TRBV10-3
CDR3: CSARAGANQPQHF; DNA: TGCAGTGCTAGAGCAGGGGCCAATCAGCCCCAGCATTTT; size: NA; D: NA; J: TRBJ1-5; V: TRBV20-1
CDR3: CASSSTGTSTDTQYF; DNA: TGTGCCAGCAGTTCCACCGGGACCAGCACAGATACGCAGTATTTT; size: few; D: NA; J: TRBJ2-3; V: TRBV12-3/TRBV12-4
CDR3: CASSLGAGSAEAFF; DNA: TGTGCCAGCAGTTTAGGGGCAGGATCGGCTGAAGCTTTCTTT; size: NA; D: NA; J: TRBJ1-1; V: TRBV12-3/TRBV12-4
CDR3: CASSFRPPVDTQYF; DNA: TGTGCCAGCAGCTTTCGTCCACCCGTAGATACGCAGTATTTT; size: many; D: NA; J: TRBJ2-3; V: TRBV7-2
CDR3: CASRWGLRDTEAFF; DNA: TGTGCCAGTCGATGGGGGCTTCGGGACACTGAAGCTTTCTTT; size: NA; D: NA; J: TRBJ1-1; V: TRBV27
CDR3: CASSAPDTQYF; DNA: TGTGCCAGCTCCGCCCCAGATACGCAGTATTTT; size: NA; D: NA; J: TRBJ2-3; V: TRBV2
CDR3: CASSRDYGNTIYF; DNA: TGCGCCAGCAGCAGGGATTACGGAAACACCATATATTTT; size: few; D: NA; J: TRBJ1-3; V: TRBV5-1
CDR3: CASSPGTSGVPYEQYF; DNA: TGTGCCAGCAGTCCTGGGACTAGCGGGGTCCCCTACGAGCAGTACTTC; size: NA; D: TRBD2; J: TRBJ2-7; V: TRBV28
CDR3: CSAKGLAGLEQETQYF; DNA: TGCAGTGCTAAGGGACTAGCGGGACTAGAGCAAGAGACCCAGTACTTC; size: NA; D: TRBD2; J: TRBJ2-5; V: TRBV20-1
CDR3: CSASRGRNTEAFF; DNA: TGCAGTGCCAGTCGGGGAAGGAACACTGAAGCTTTCTTT; size: NA; D: NA; J: TRBJ1-1; V: TRBV20-1
CDR3: CSAVPMTSGYTF; DNA: TGCAGCGCCGTACCGATGACGAGTGGCTACACCTTC; size: few; D: NA; J: TRBJ1-2; V: TRBV29-1
CDR3: CSAKGSNEKLFF; DNA: TGCAGTGCTAAAGGTTCGAATGAAAAACTGTTTTTT; size: NA; D: NA; J: TRBJ1-4; V: TRBV20-1
CDR3: CTVRRTGWWGTSGGSYNEQFF; DNA: TGCACGGTCCGTAGGACAGGGTGGTGGGGGACTAGCGGGGGGTCCTACAATGAGCAGTTCTTC; size: NA; D: TRBD2; J: TRBJ2-1; V: TRBV29-1
CDR3: CSARGAGGLYEQYF; DNA: TGCAGTGCTAGAGGAGCGGGAGGCCTCTACGAGCAGTACTTC; size: many; D: TRBD2; J: TRBJ2-7; V: TRBV20-1
CDR3: CSAEIRAAGGNTEAFF; DNA: TGCAGCGCCGAGATAAGGGCCGCCGGGGGGAACACTGAAGCTTTCTTT; size: few; D: NA; J: TRBJ1-1; V: TRBV29-1
CDR3: CASSGEAGNTIYF; DNA: TGTGCCAGCAGCGGGGAAGCTGGAAACACCATATATTTT; size: NA; D: NA; J: TRBJ1-3; V: TRBV6-1
CDR3: CSVSGPWGETQYF; DNA: TGCAGCGTTTCGGGCCCATGGGGAGAGACCCAGTACTTC; size: NA; D: NA; J: TRBJ2-5; V: TRBV29-1
CDR3: CASSLSVAGGNEQFF; DNA: TGTGCCAGCAGTTTATCGGTTGCGGGAGGTAATGAGCAGTTCTTC; size: NA; D: TRBD2; J: TRBJ2-1; V: TRBV27
CDR3: CASSDNSGSGANVLTF; DNA: TGTGCCAGCAGTGACAATTCAGGGTCCGGGGCCAACGTCCTGACTTTC; size: NA; D: NA; J: TRBJ2-6; V: TRBV25-1
CDR3: CSSKDWDRADNEQFF; DNA: TGCAGTTCCAAAGATTGGGACAGGGCCGACAATGAGCAGTTCTTC; size: NA; D: TRBD1; J: TRBJ2-1; V: TRBV20-1
CDR3: CSARDQRSGNTIYF; DNA: TGCAGTGCTAGAGATCAGCGGAGTGGAAACACCATATATTTT; size: NA; D: NA; J: TRBJ1-3; V: TRBV20-1
CDR3: CASSSGVSTDTQYF; DNA: TGCGCCAGCAGCAGCGGGGTGAGCACAGATACGCAGTATTTT; size: few; D: TRBD2; J: TRBJ2-3; V: TRBV5-1
CDR3: CASSLTTSGRRNEQFF; DNA: TGTGCCAGCAGTTTGACGACTAGCGGGAGGCGAAATGAGCAGTTCTTC; size: few; D: TRBD2; J: TRBJ2-1; V: TRBV12-3/TRBV12-4
CDR3: CASSLGSGTSTDTQYF; DNA: TGTGCCAGCAGTTTAGGATCCGGGACTAGCACAGATACGCAGTATTTT; size: NA; D: NA; J: TRBJ2-3; V: TRBV28
CDR3: CASSQLLTSYEQYF; DNA: TGTGCCAGCAGCCAACTTCTAACCTCCTACGAGCAGTACTTC; size: few; D: NA; J: TRBJ2-7; V: TRBV3-1